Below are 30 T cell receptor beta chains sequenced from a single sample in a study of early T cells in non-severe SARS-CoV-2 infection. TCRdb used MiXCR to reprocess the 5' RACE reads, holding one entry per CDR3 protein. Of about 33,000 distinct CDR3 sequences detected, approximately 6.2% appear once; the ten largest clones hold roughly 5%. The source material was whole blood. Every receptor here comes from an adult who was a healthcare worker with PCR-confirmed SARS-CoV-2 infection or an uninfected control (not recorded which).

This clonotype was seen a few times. CDR3 in amino acids: CSAISSYNSPLHF. In DNA form, the CDR3 reads TGCAGTGCTATTAGCTCCTATAATTCACCCCTCCACTTT. The V and J genes are TRBV20-1 and TRBJ1-6; D remains ambiguous. Germline lookup yields CDR1 DFQATT and CDR2 SNEGSKA (reference sequence). Trimming removed 4 bases from V and 0 bases from J, with 4 bases in between. There are 13 residues in the CDR3.

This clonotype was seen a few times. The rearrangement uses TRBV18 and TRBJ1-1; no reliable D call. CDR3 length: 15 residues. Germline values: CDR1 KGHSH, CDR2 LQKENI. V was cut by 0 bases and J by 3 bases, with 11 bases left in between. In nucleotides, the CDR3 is TGTGCCAGCTCACCACCGTTTCGAGGGCACACTGAAGCTTTCTTT. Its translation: CASSPPFRGHTEAFF.

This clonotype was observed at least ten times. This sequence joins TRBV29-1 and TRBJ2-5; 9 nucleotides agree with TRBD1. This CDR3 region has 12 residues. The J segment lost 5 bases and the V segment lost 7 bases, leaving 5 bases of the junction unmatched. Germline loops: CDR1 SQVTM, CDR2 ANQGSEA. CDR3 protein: CSAGTGYETQYF. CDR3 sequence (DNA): TGCAGCGCCGGGACAGGGTACGAGACCCAGTACTTC.

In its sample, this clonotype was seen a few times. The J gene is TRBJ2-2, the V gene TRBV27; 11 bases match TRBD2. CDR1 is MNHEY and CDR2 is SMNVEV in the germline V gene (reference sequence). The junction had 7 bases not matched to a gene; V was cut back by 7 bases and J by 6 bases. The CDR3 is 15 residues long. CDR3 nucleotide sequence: TGTGCCAGCACTTACGGGACTAGCGGTCCCGGGGAGCTGTTTTTT. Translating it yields CASTYGTSGPGELFF.

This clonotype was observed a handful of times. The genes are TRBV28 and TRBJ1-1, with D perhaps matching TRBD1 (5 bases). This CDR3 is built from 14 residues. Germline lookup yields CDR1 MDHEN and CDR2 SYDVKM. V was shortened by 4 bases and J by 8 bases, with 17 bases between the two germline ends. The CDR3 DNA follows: TGTGCCAGCAGTTACTCCCCCGGGGCAAAAGAAGCTTTCTTT. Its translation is CASSYSPGAKEAFF.

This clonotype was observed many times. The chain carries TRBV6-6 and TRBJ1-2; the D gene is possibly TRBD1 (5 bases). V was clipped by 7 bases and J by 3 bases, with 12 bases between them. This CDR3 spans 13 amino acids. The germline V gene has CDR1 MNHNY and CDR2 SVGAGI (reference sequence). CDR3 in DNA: TGTGCCAGCAACCCCGACAGTCACTATGGCTACACCTTC. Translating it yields CASNPDSHYGYTF.

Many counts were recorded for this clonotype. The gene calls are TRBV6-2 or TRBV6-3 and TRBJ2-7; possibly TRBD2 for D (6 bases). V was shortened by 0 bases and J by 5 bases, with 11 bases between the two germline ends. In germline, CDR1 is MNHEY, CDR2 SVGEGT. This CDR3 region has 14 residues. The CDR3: CASSYSSWGDEQYF. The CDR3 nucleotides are TGTGCCAGCAGTTACTCGAGCTGGGGGGACGAGCAGTACTTC.

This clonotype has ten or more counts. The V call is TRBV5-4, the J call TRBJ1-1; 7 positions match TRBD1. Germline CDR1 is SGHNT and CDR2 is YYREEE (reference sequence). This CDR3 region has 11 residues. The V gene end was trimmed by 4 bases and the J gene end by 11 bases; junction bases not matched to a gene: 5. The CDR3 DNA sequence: TGTGCCAGCAGCCTGGGACAGCTGGCTTTCTTT. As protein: CASSLGQLAFF. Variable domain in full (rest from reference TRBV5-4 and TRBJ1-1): ETGVTQSPTHLIKTRGQQVTLRCSSQSGHNTVSWYQQALGQGPQFIFQYYREEENGRGNFPPRFSGLQFPNYSSELNVNALELDDSALYLCASSLGQLAFFGQGTRLTVV.

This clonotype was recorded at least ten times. The CDR3 coding sequence is TGTGCCAGCAGCTTGGCGACTAGCGGGAGCAATGAGCAGTTCTTC. This gives the protein CASSLATSGSNEQFF. The chain couples TRBV5-4 to TRBJ2-1, with 12 positions matching TRBD2. CDR1 is SGHNT and CDR2 is YYREEE in the germline V gene (reference sequence). This CDR3 spans 15 amino acids. With 0 bases clipped from V and 6 bases from J, the junction kept 1 base outside the gene matches.

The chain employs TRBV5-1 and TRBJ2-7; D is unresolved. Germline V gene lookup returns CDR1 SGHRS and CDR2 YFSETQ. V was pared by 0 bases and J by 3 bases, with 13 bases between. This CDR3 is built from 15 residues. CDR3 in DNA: TGCGCCAGCAGCTTGGGACCAAGCGCAATCTACGAGCAGTACTTC. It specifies CASSLGPSAIYEQYF.

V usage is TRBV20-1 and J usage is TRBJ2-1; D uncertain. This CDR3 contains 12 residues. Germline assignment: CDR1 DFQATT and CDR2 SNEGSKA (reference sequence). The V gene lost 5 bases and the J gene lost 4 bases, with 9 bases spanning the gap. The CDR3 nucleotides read TGCAGTGCTGCTTCCGAATACAATGAGCAGTTCTTC. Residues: CSAASEYNEQFF.

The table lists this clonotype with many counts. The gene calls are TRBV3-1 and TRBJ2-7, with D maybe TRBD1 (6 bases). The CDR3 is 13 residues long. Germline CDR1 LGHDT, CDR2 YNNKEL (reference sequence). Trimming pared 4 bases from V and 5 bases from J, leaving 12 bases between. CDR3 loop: CASSLQGFHEQYF. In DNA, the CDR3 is TGTGCCAGCAGCCTCCAGGGGTTTCACGAGCAGTACTTC.

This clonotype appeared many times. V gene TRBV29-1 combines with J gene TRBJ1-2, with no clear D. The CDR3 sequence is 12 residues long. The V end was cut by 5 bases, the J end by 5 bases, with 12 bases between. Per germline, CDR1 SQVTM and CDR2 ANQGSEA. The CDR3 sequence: CSVLWGSYGYTF. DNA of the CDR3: TGCAGCGTTCTTTGGGGAAGTTATGGCTACACCTTC. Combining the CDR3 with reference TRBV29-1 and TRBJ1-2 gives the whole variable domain SAVISQKPSRDICQRGTSLTIQCQVDSQVTMMFWYRQQPGQSLTLIATANQGSEATYESGFVIDKFPISRPNLTFSTLTVSNMSPEDSSIYLCSVLWGSYGYTFGSGTRLTVV.

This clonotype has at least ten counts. CDR3 DNA: TGTGCCAGCAGTTTATCATGGGGACAAACACAGCCCCAGCATTTT. Its translation: CASSLSWGQTQPQHF. The V call is TRBV6-2 or TRBV6-3, the J call TRBJ1-5; TRBD1 might be the D (6 bases). CDR1 is MNHEY and CDR2 is SVGEGT in the germline V gene. CDR3 size: 15 residues. Trimming pared 4 bases from V and 7 bases from J, leaving 17 bases between.

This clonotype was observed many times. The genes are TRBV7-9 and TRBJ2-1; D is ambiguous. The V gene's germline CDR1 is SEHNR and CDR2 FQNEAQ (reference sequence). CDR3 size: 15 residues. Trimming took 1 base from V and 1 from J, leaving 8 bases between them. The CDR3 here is CASSLVPGSYNEQFF. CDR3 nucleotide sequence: TGTGCCAGCAGCTTAGTCCCAGGTTCCTACAATGAGCAGTTCTTC. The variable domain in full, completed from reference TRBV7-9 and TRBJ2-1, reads DTGVSQNPRHKITKRGQNVTFRCDPISEHNRLYWYRQTLGQGPEFLTYFQNEAQLEKSRLLSDRFSAERPKGSFSTLEIQRTEQGDSAMYLCASSLVPGSYNEQFFGPGTRLTVL.

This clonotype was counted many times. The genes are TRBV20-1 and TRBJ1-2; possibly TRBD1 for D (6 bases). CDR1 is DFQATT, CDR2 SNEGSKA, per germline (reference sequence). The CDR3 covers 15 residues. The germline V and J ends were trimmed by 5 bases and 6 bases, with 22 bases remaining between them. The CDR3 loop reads CSAPTSYEGGNGYTF. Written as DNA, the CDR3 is TGCAGTGCTCCCACGTCATACGAGGGGGGGAATGGCTACACCTTC.

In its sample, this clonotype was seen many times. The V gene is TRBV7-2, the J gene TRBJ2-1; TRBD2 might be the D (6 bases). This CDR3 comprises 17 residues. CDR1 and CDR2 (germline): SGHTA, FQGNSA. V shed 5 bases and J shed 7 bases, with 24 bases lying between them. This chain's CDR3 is CASSQTLGTPRGNEQFF. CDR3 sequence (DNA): TGTGCCAGCAGCCAAACACTCGGGACTCCGAGGGGAAATGAGCAGTTCTTC. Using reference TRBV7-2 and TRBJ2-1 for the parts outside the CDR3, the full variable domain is GAGVSQSPSNKVTEKGKDVELRCDPISGHTALYWYRQSLGQGLEFLIYFQGNSAPDKSGLPSDRFSAERTGGSVSTLTIQRTQQEDSAVYLCASSQTLGTPRGNEQFFGPGTRLTVL.

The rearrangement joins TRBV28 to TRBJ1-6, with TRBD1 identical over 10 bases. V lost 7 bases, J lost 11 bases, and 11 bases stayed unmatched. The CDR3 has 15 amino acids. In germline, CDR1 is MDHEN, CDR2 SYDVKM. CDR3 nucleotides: TGTGCCAGCAATCCCGGGACAGGGGTTTTGACACCCCTCCACTTT. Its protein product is CASNPGTGVLTPLHF.

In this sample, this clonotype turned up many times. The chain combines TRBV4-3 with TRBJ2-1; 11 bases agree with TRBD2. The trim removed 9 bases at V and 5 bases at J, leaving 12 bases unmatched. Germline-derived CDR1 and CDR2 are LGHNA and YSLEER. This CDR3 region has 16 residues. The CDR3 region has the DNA TGCGCCAGTGGCCACCTGACTAGCGGGATCCACAATGAGCAGTTCTTC. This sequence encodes CASGHLTSGIHNEQFF.

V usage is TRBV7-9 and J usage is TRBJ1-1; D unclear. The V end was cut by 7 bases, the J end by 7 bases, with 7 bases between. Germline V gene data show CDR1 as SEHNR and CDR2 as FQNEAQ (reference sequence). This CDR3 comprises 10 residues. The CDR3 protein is CASKGGEAFF. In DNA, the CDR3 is TGTGCCAGCAAAGGTGGTGAAGCTTTCTTT.

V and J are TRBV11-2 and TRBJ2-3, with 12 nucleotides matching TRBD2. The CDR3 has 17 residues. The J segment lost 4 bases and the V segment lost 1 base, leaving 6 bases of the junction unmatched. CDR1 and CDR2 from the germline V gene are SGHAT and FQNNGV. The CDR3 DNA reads TGTGCCAGCAGCTTAGGGGATCGACTAGCGGGAGCAGATACGCAGTATTTT. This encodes CASSLGDRLAGADTQYF.

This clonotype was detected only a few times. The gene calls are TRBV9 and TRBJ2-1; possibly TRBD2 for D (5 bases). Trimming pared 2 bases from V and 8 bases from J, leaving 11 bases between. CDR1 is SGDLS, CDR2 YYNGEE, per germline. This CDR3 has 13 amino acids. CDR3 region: CASSVTGWDEQFF. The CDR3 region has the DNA TGTGCCAGCAGCGTTACGGGGTGGGATGAGCAGTTCTTC.

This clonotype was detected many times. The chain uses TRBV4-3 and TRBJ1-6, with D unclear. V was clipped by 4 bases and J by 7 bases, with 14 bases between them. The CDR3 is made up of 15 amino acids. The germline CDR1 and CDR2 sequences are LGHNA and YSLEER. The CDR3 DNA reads TGCGCCAGCAGCCGCGGACGTCTGGAGAATTCACCCCTCCACTTT. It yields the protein CASSRGRLENSPLHF.

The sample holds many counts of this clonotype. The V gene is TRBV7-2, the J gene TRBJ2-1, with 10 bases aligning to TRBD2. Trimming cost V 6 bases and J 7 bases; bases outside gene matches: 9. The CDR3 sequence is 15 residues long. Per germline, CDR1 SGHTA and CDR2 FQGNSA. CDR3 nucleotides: TGTGCCAGCAGTCTAAGCGGGAGGGGACTTAATGAGCAGTTCTTC. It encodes CASSLSGRGLNEQFF.

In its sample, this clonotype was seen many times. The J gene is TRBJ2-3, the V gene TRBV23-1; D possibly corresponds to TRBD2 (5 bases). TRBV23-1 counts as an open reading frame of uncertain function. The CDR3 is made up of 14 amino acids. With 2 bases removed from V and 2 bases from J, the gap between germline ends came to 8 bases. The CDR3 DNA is TGCGCCAGCAGTCAAAACGGGAACACAGATACGCAGTATTTT. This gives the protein CASSQNGNTDTQYF.

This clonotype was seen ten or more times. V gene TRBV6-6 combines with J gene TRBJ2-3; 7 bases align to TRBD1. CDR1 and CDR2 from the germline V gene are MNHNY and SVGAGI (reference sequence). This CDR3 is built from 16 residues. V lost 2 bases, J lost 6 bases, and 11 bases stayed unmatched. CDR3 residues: CASSYPGAGGGDTQYF. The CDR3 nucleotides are TGTGCCAGCAGTTACCCCGGGGCAGGGGGTGGTGATACGCAGTATTTT.

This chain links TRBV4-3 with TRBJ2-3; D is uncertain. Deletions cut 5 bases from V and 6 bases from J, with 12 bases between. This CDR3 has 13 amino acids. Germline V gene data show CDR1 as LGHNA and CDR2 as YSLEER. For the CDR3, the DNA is TGCGCCAGCAGCAAGAGGAGCAGGGATACGCAGTATTTT. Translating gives CASSKRSRDTQYF.

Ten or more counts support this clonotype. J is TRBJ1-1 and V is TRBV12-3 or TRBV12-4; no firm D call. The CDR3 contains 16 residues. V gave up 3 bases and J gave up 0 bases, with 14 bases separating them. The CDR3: CASSFDGGGLNTEAFF. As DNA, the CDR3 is TGTGCCAGCAGTTTTGACGGTGGTGGTTTGAACACTGAAGCTTTCTTT.

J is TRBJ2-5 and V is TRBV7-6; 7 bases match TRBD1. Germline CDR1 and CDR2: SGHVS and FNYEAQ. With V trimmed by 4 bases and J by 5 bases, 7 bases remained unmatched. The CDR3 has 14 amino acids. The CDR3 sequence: CASSSPARGETQYF. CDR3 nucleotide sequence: TGTGCCAGCAGCTCCCCCGCCAGGGGGGAGACCCAGTACTTC.

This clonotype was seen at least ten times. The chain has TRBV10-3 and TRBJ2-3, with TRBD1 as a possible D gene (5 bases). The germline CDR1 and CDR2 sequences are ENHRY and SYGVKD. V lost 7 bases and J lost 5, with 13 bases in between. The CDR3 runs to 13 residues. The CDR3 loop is CAITRNQGDTQYF. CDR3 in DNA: TGTGCCATCACGCGGAACCAGGGAGATACGCAGTATTTT.